The 5 T cell receptor beta chains presented below share a single source sample, sequenced in a study of shared clonotypes between healthy human individuals. Measured with immunoSEQ multiplex PCR; TCRdb has only the in-frame clones, and not every one. The sample yields roughly 2,300,000 clones, roughly 90% seen once. The source material was naive CD4+ T cells from PBMCs. The subset denotes: CD45RA+ positively selected. These receptors came from a man aged 18 to 35 in good health. Some clones in this sample may be carry-over from other donors' samples.

The chain recombines TRBV28 with TRBJ1-5; D possibly corresponds to TRBD1 (5 bases). Germline lookup yields CDR1 MDHEN and CDR2 SYDVKM. The ends were cut back, 7 bases at V and 3 bases at J, with 13 bases in the middle. The CDR3 has 14 residues. CDR3: CASTLTGVNQPQHF. The CDR3 DNA reads TGTGCCAGCACCCTAACAGGCGTCAATCAGCCCCAGCATTTT.

This rearrangement joins TRBV27 to TRBJ1-1; tentatively, D is TRBD1 (5 bases). Trimming left V 3 bases short and J 3 bases short, with 23 bases between. The CDR3 consists of 18 residues. Germline values: CDR1 MNHEY, CDR2 SMNVEV (reference sequence). The CDR3, as DNA: TGTGCCAGCAGTTTCGATCAGATACCAAGGGGAGCGGACACTGAAGCTTTCTTT. The encoded protein is CASSFDQIPRGADTEAFF.

The chain uses TRBV4-2 and TRBJ1-5; D is perhaps TRBD1 (5 bases). Trimming removed 0 bases at V and 6 bases at J, with 18 bases between. Germline assignment: CDR1 LGHNA and CDR2 YNFKEQ. CDR3 size: 17 residues. The CDR3 sequence: CASSQDHLRGKAQPQHF. The CDR3 DNA reads as TGTGCCAGCAGCCAAGACCATTTAAGGGGAAAGGCTCAGCCCCAGCATTTT.

This rearrangement joins TRBV10-1 to TRBJ2-1, with TRBD2 identical over 15 bases. The CDR3 runs to 14 residues. In germline, CDR1 is WNHNN, CDR2 SYGVQD (reference sequence). With 8 bases clipped from V and 10 bases from J, the junction kept 6 bases outside the gene matches. CDR3 sequence (DNA): TGCGCCAGCGCCCCCGGACTAGCGGGAGGGGAGCAGTTCTTC. It codes for CASAPGLAGGEQFF.

This clone appeared a single time. The chain is built from TRBV7-2 and TRBJ2-1; TRBD2 aligns across 8 bases. With 2 bases clipped from V and 5 bases from J, the junction kept 5 bases outside the gene matches. The CDR3 consists of 15 residues. Per the germline V gene, CDR1 is SGHTA and CDR2 is FQGNSA. The CDR3 nucleotides are TGTGCCAGCAGCTTAAACGGGAGGGAGCACAATGAGCAGTTCTTC. Translated: CASSLNGREHNEQFF.